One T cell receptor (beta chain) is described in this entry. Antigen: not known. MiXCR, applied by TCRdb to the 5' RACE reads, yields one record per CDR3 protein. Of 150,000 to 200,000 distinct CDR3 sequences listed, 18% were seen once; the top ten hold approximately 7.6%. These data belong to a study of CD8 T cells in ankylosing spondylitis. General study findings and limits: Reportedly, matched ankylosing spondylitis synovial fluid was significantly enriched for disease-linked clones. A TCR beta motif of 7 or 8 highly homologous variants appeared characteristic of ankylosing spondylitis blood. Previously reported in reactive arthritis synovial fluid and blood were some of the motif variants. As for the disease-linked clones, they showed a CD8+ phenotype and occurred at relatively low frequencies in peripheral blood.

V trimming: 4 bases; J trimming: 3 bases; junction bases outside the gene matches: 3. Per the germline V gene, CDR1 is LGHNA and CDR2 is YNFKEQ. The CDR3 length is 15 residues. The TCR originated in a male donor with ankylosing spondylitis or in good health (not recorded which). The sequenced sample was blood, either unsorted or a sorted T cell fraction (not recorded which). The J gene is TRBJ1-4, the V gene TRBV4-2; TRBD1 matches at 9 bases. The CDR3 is CASSPRTGANEKLFF. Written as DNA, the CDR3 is TGTGCCAGCAGCCCGCGGACAGGGGCTAATGAAAAACTGTTTTTT.